The source of this T cell receptor (beta chain) is a study of OX40 agonist ivuxolimab in advanced cancers. About the study: Melanoma, hepatocellular carcinoma, head and neck or renal cell cancer occurred in dose-escalation patients. Whole-study results and caveats: Among T cells, CD8+ cells averaged more expanded clones than CD4+ cells.

For this clone: Antigen unknown.

Method: immunoSEQ multiplex PCR; TCRdb's copy keeps in-frame clones and lacks some. Seen here are fewer than 85,000 clones, 86% observed once, and the top ten hold 0.68%. CDR1 is SNHLY, CDR2 FYNNEI, per germline. CDR3 length: 14 residues. Trimming cost V 7 bases and J 5 bases; bases outside gene matches: 8. The genes are TRBV2 and TRBJ1-5, with 7 positions matching TRBD1. Specimen: CD4+ or CD8+ T cells sorted from blood, collected in a trial of the OX40 agonist ivuxolimab. The TCR originated in an adult with an advanced solid tumor such as melanoma, head and neck, liver or kidney cancer. CDR3 amino acids: CASMRAGGDQPQHF. The DNA of the CDR3 is TGTGCCAGCATGAGGGCAGGGGGTGATCAGCCCCAGCATTTT. The full variable domain, with the rest looked up from reference TRBV2 and TRBJ1-5, is EPEVTQTPSHQVTQMGQEVILRCVPISNHLYFYWYRQILGQKVEFLVSFYNNEISEKSEIFDDQFSVERPDGSNFTLKIRSTKLEDSAMYFCASMRAGGDQPQHFGDGTRLSIL.